A single sample gave rise to the 25 T cell receptor beta chains below, sequenced in a study of cytomegalovirus exposure and HLA in healthy donors. The PCR had 60 Vbeta and 13 Jbeta primers. The protocol was immunoSEQ multiplex PCR, while the TCRdb copy is restricted to in-frame clones and leaves out a portion. The profile shows more than 85,000 clones, around 74% of them singletons. The sample comprised PBMCs. Receptor source: a woman in her forties in good health and CMV-seropositive.

V and J are TRBV29-1 and TRBJ2-5; D ambiguous. CDR3 length: 12 amino acids. The germline V and J ends were trimmed by 4 bases and 4 bases, with 10 bases remaining between them. Germline assignment: CDR1 SQVTM and CDR2 ANQGSEA. The CDR3 nucleotides read TGCAGCGTTGCGGAGAGCCCAGAGACCCAGTACTTC. It translates to CSVAESPETQYF.

The chain uses TRBV5-1 and TRBJ2-5, with TRBD2 matching over 11 bases. Germline V gives CDR1 SGHRS, CDR2 YFSETQ. V shed 2 bases and J 1 base; nucleotides not matched to a gene: 1. The CDR3 runs 15 residues. CDR3 bases: TGCGCCAGCAGCTTCGGGACTAGCGGCCAAGAGACCCAGTACTTC. Translating it yields CASSFGTSGQETQYF.

For the CDR3, the DNA is TGTGCCAGCAGCGTAGCTTACACCGGGGAGCTGTTTTTT. Protein sequence: CASSVAYTGELFF. The chain has TRBV9 and TRBJ2-2; D gene uncertain. The CDR3 is 13 amino acids. CDR1 is SGDLS and CDR2 is YYNGEE in the germline V gene. Trimming shortened V by 0 bases and J by 3 bases, and 3 bases separated the two germline ends.

This sequence joins TRBV6-5 and TRBJ2-3, with a tentative D call TRBD2 (5 bases). The CDR3 loop spans 15 amino acids. Germline-derived CDR1 and CDR2 are MNHEY and SVGAGI. Deletions cut 3 bases from V and 1 base from J, with 11 bases between. This CDR3 reads CASSYSVGGTDTQYF. The CDR3 DNA follows: TGTGCCAGCAGTTATTCGGTCGGGGGCACAGATACGCAGTATTTT.

This chain uses TRBV7-9 with TRBJ2-5; 13 bases fit TRBD2. The last part of the DNA fits TRBJ2-7 better; the J call may be wrong. The CDR3 spans 16 residues. Germline values: CDR1 SEHNR, CDR2 FQNEAQ (reference sequence). CDR3 DNA sequence: TGTGCCAGCAGCGGGGGGACTAGCGGGATGGGGTACGAGCAGTACTTC. As protein: CASSGGTSGMGYEQYF.

V gene TRBV7-9 combines with J gene TRBJ1-4, with D tentatively TRBD1 (5 bases). Germline CDR1 reads SEHNR; CDR2 reads FQNEAQ (reference sequence). V lost 2 bases to trimming and J lost 5 bases, with 15 bases between them. The CDR3 runs to 16 residues. The CDR3 DNA reads TGTGCCAGCAGCTTAATCGGGGCACTAGCGAATGAAAAACTGTTTTTT. Amino acid sequence: CASSLIGALANEKLFF. The full variable domain, completed using reference TRBV7-9 and TRBJ1-4, is DTGVSQNPRHKITKRGQNVTFRCDPISEHNRLYWYRQTLGQGPEFLTYFQNEAQLEKSRLLSDRFSAERPKGSFSTLEIQRTEQGDSAMYLCASSLIGALANEKLFFGSGTQLSVL.

For this clone: Sequence at one end of the junction differs from germline and may be a read error. The chain is built from TRBV9 and TRBJ1-4; D is uncertain. The CDR3 consists of 13 residues. Germline assignment: CDR1 SGDLS and CDR2 YYNGEE. CDR3 DNA sequence: TGTGCCAGCAGCGTAGGTCCTAAGGAAAAACTGTTTTTT. Translation: CASSVGPKEKLFF.

The J gene is TRBJ2-5, the V gene TRBV29-1; 7 bases line up with TRBD1. Unmatched junction bases numbered 6, after V lost 6 bases and J lost 5 bases. CDR1 SQVTM and CDR2 ANQGSEA come from the germline V gene. The CDR3 is 12 amino acids. DNA of the CDR3: TGCAGCGTACACAGGGGAGAGGAGACCCAGTACTTC. Its translation is CSVHRGEETQYF. Complete variable domain (other parts from reference TRBV29-1 and TRBJ2-5): SAVISQKPSRDICQRGTSLTIQCQVDSQVTMMFWYRQQPGQSLTLIATANQGSEATYESGFVIDKFPISRPNLTFSTLTVSNMSPEDSSIYLCSVHRGEETQYFGPGTRLLVL.

The chain couples TRBV29-1 to TRBJ1-3; 8 bases fit TRBD1. Germline lookup yields CDR1 SQVTM and CDR2 ANQGSEA. The V gene end was trimmed by 7 bases and the J gene end by 0 bases; junction bases not matched to a gene: 5. The CDR3 has 14 amino acids. In nucleotides, the CDR3 is TGCAGCGCCGGGGACAGGTTCTCTGGAAACACCATATATTTT. This codes for CSAGDRFSGNTIYF.

The chain joins TRBV5-1 to TRBJ1-4; TRBD1 might be the D (5 bases). V gave up 5 bases and J gave up 0 bases, with 17 bases separating them. The CDR3 is 17 residues long. From germline, CDR1 is SGHRS and CDR2 YFSETQ. The CDR3 DNA reads TGCGCCAGCAGTTCCACCCCACAGGTGTCAACTAATGAAAAACTGTTTTTT. Amino acids: CASSSTPQVSTNEKLFF.

The chain employs TRBV10-3 and TRBJ1-4; tentative D call: TRBD1 (6 bases). The germline gives CDR1 ENHRY, CDR2 SYGVKD. The CDR3 has 15 residues. V dropped 6 bases and J dropped 0 bases, with 11 bases sitting between them. Written as DNA, the CDR3 is TGTGCCATCAGCCAGGGGCCTACAACTAATGAAAAACTGTTTTTT. It yields the protein CAISQGPTTNEKLFF.

In regard to this clone: One junction end does not reproduce the germline sequence, and a read error may be involved. This rearrangement joins TRBV7-7 to TRBJ2-1, with TRBD2 identical over 14 bases. CDR1 and CDR2 (germline): SSHAT, FNYEAQ (reference sequence). The CDR3 is 15 residues long. The CDR3 here is CASSPGLAGDNEQFF. The DNA for the CDR3 is TGTGCTAGCAGCCCGGGACTAGCGGGGGACAATGAGCAGTTCTTC.

The chain uses TRBV5-4 and TRBJ1-1; D is unresolved. Germline V CDR1 and CDR2: SGHNT, YYREEE (reference sequence). This CDR3 has 15 amino acids. V was clipped by 0 bases and J by 5 bases, with 14 bases between them. The CDR3 sequence is CASSLASDSRTEAFF. The CDR3 DNA reads as TGTGCCAGCAGCTTGGCCAGCGATTCACGGACTGAAGCTTTCTTT.

Here the CDR3 DNA reads TGTGCCAGCAGTGAAGCGCTCCGGGGTCGGGTGACAGGGTACAATGAGCAGTTCTTC. Its protein product is CASSEALRGRVTGYNEQFF. The chain recombines TRBV2 with TRBJ2-1; 7 bases are a match to TRBD1. V was pared by 0 bases and J by 4 bases, with 15 bases of the junction left unmatched. Germline CDR1 and CDR2: SNHLY and FYNNEI. The CDR3 totals 19 residues.

The chain recombines TRBV14 with TRBJ2-7; unclear D gene. Trimming left V 1 base short and J 3 bases short, with 10 bases between. The CDR3 consists of 14 residues. Per germline, CDR1 SGHDN and CDR2 FVKESK. The CDR3 region is CASSQVGGDYEQYF. In DNA, the CDR3 is TGTGCCAGCAGCCAAGTAGGCGGAGACTACGAGCAGTACTTC.

This sequence joins TRBV12-5 and TRBJ1-1, with D unclear. The CDR3 covers 13 residues. The germline CDR1 and CDR2 sequences are LGHNT and FRNRAP. V dropped 3 bases and J dropped 1 base, with 6 bases sitting between them. The CDR3 sequence is CASGFNSNTEAFF. The CDR3 DNA reads as TGTGCTAGTGGTTTCAATTCGAACACTGAAGCTTTCTTT.

CDR3 sequence: CASSQVNRAGELFF. CDR3 in DNA: TGCGCCAGCAGCCAAGTTAACAGGGCAGGGGAGCTGTTTTTT. V gene TRBV4-1 combines with J gene TRBJ2-2; D perhaps matches TRBD1 (6 bases). Germline V gene sequence: CDR1 MGHRA, CDR2 YSYEKL. The CDR3 is made up of 14 amino acids. V was trimmed by 1 base and J by 8 bases, leaving 11 bases between them.

This clone was picked up one time. The chain combines TRBV10-1 with TRBJ2-7; TRBD2 is a possible D gene (5 bases). Per germline, CDR1 WNHNN and CDR2 SYGVQD (reference sequence). V shed 6 bases and J shed 4 bases, with 13 bases lying between them. CDR3 length equals 13 residues. DNA for the CDR3: TGCGCCAGCAGCCGGGATCCACAATACGAGCAGTACTTC. This gives the protein CASSRDPQYEQYF.

The J gene is TRBJ2-5, the V gene TRBV6-1, with D possibly TRBD1 on 5 matching bases. The V gene's germline CDR1 is MNHNS and CDR2 SASEGT. Trimming left V 3 bases short and J 0 bases short, with 17 bases between. There are 17 residues in the CDR3. The CDR3 bases are TGTGCCAGCAGTGAGGATCGGGCAGGGTCGTACCAAGAGACCCAGTACTTC. This codes for CASSEDRAGSYQETQYF.

The V call is TRBV28, the J call TRBJ1-2; D call uncertain. Germline CDR1 reads MDHEN; CDR2 reads SYDVKM. Trimming removed 3 bases at V and 5 bases at J, with 19 bases between. This CDR3 comprises 16 residues. As DNA, the CDR3 is TGTGCCAGCAGTTTTCGGACGACTAAGGCCTTTTATGGCTACACCTTC. It yields the protein CASSFRTTKAFYGYTF.

This clone has more than one count but fewer than ten. The J gene is TRBJ2-1, the V gene TRBV7-2, with 8 bases aligning to TRBD2. There are 16 residues in the CDR3. The J segment lost 12 bases and the V segment lost 1 base, leaving 14 bases of the junction unmatched. Germline V gene data show CDR1 as SGHTA and CDR2 as FQGNSA. CDR3 bases: TGTGCCAGCAGCTTAGTATCGTCGGGGGGGCTGGGTCGGCAGTTCTTC. Translating gives CASSLVSSGGLGRQFF.

This clone showed up just a few times. The gene calls are TRBV2 and TRBJ2-5, with TRBD2 matching over 8 bases. V trimming: 4 bases; J trimming: 4 bases; junction bases outside the gene matches: 11. The V gene's germline CDR1 is SNHLY and CDR2 FYNNEI. The CDR3 is 16 amino acids. The CDR3 reads CASSGSGRRERETQYF. CDR3 nucleotides: TGTGCCAGCAGTGGGAGCGGGAGACGCGAAAGAGAGACCCAGTACTTC.

The rearrangement links TRBV7-9 to TRBJ2-7, with 9 bases matching TRBD2. This CDR3 region has 15 residues. The germline V gene has CDR1 SEHNR and CDR2 FQNEAQ (reference sequence). Unmatched junction bases numbered 7, after V lost 1 base and J lost 6 bases. CDR3 in amino acids: CASSLVLAGVPEQYF. The CDR3 DNA sequence: TGTGCCAGCAGCTTAGTTTTAGCGGGAGTTCCCGAGCAGTACTTC. The full variable domain, rest sourced from reference TRBV7-9 and TRBJ2-7, is DTGVSQNPRHKITKRGQNVTFRCDPISEHNRLYWYRQTLGQGPEFLTYFQNEAQLEKSRLLSDRFSAERPKGSFSTLEIQRTEQGDSAMYLCASSLVLAGVPEQYFGPGTRLTVT.

CDR3 DNA: TGTGCCAGCAGTGGCCAGGACAGGGCTGAGGAGCAGTACTTC. Protein product: CASSGQDRAEEQYF. The V call is TRBV28, the J call TRBJ2-7; 8 bases align to TRBD1. The CDR3 extends over 14 amino acids. In germline, CDR1 is MDHEN, CDR2 SYDVKM. V lost 5 bases to trimming and J lost 7 bases; unmatched junction nucleotides: 10.

The J gene is TRBJ2-7, the V gene TRBV14; 9 bases line up with TRBD1. J lost 5 bases, V lost 4 bases, and 12 bases had no gene match. Germline lookup yields CDR1 SGHDN and CDR2 FVKESK. The CDR3 has 16 amino acids. The CDR3 spells CASSPPKYRGRHEQYF. CDR3 nucleotide sequence: TGTGCCAGCAGCCCGCCCAAATACAGGGGGCGCCACGAGCAGTACTTC.